What follows are 27 T cell receptor beta chains derived from one specimen sequenced in a study of T cell responses to AZD1222 COVID-19 vaccine. Sequenced by immunoSEQ multiplex PCR; TCRdb stores in-frame clones only, minus some. This sample yields fewer than 120,000 clones, of which roughly 92% are seen a single time; about 7.8% belongs to the top ten. The sample in question was peripheral blood, obtained on day 0 of AZD1222 vaccination. These receptors all stem from an adult in good health.

The J gene is TRBJ1-6, the V gene TRBV19, with TRBD1 matching over 10 bases. This CDR3 region has 14 residues. CDR1 LNHDA and CDR2 SQIVND come from the germline V gene (reference sequence). V lost 6 bases to trimming and J lost 10 bases; unmatched junction nucleotides: 6. CDR3 DNA: TGTGCCAGTAGACCGACAGGGGGCGCGTCACCCCTCCACTTT. Amino acids: CASRPTGGASPLHF.

The V call is TRBV3-1 (or the pseudogene TRBV3-2), the J call TRBJ2-7; D is possibly TRBD1 (6 bases). The V gene lost 4 bases and the J gene lost 2 bases, with 9 bases spanning the gap. Germline lookup yields CDR1 LGHDT and CDR2 YNNKEL (reference sequence). The CDR3 is 13 amino acids. CDR3 loop: CASSPNRAYEQYF. In DNA, the CDR3 is TGTGCCAGCAGCCCGAACAGGGCCTACGAGCAGTACTTC.

V usage is TRBV9 and J usage is TRBJ2-5; D may match TRBD1 or TRBD2 (5 bases each). V lost 3 bases, J lost 5 bases, and 14 bases lay in between. The CDR3 covers 14 residues. Germline CDR1 reads SGDLS; CDR2 reads YYNGEE. The CDR3 region has the DNA TGTGCCAGCAGCGACGAGGGACGTCGGGAGACCCAGTACTTC. It specifies CASSDEGRRETQYF.

The genes are TRBV6-5 and TRBJ2-7; D may be TRBD2 (6 bases). There are 11 residues in the CDR3. CDR1 and CDR2 (germline): MNHEY, SVGAGI. The V gene lost 7 bases and the J gene lost 5 bases, with 9 bases spanning the gap. The CDR3 protein is CASNRGNEQYF. For the CDR3, the DNA is TGTGCCAGCAATCGGGGGAACGAGCAGTACTTC.

The rearrangement joins TRBV18 to TRBJ1-2; TRBD1 matches at 7 bases. V lost 0 bases to trimming and J lost 3 bases; unmatched junction nucleotides: 4. The CDR3 has 15 residues. Germline V gene lookup returns CDR1 KGHSH and CDR2 LQKENI. The CDR3 loop is CASSPPEGAYYGYTF. CDR3 DNA: TGTGCCAGCTCACCACCGGAGGGGGCTTACTATGGCTACACCTTC.

The chain has TRBV30 and TRBJ1-5, with D unresolved. Looked up from germline, CDR1 is GTSNPN and CDR2 is SVGIG (reference sequence). V lost 1 base to trimming and J lost 5 bases, with 9 bases between them. This CDR3 is 13 amino acids long. The CDR3 sequence: CAWSDTADQPQHF. The DNA for the CDR3 is TGTGCCTGGAGTGACACGGCCGATCAGCCCCAGCATTTT. Complete variable domain (other parts from reference TRBV30 and TRBJ1-5): SQTIHQWPATLVQPVGSPLSLECTVEGTSNPNLYWYRQAAGRGLQLLFYSVGIGQISSEVPQNLSASRPQDRQFILSSKKLLLSDSGFYLCAWSDTADQPQHFGDGTRLSIL.

This chain uses TRBV5-1 with TRBJ1-2; a weak D match, TRBD1 (6 bases). From germline, CDR1 is SGHRS and CDR2 YFSETQ. The germline V and J ends were trimmed by 2 bases and 4 bases, with 12 bases remaining between them. This CDR3 has 14 residues. CDR3 coding DNA: TGCGCCAGCAGCTTCGGACAGCCCTTCTATGGCTACACCTTC. This encodes CASSFGQPFYGYTF.

The chain couples TRBV6-5 to TRBJ1-1; 10 bases line up with TRBD1. Germline V gene lookup returns CDR1 MNHEY and CDR2 SVGAGI. There are 13 residues in the CDR3. Losses at the gene ends were 6 bases for V and 7 bases for J; bases not matched to a gene: 5. The CDR3 DNA is TGTGCCAGCAGCCACCGGGACAGGGGTGAAGCTTTCTTT. Protein sequence: CASSHRDRGEAFF.

The V gene is TRBV6-6, the J gene TRBJ1-2; D unresolved. Germline V gene sequence: CDR1 MNHNY, CDR2 SVGAGI (reference sequence). The CDR3 covers 15 residues. Deletions cut 7 bases from V and 4 bases from J, with 19 bases between. This CDR3 is CASNPRYTDSYGYTF. The CDR3 DNA reads TGTGCCAGCAACCCGAGGTACACAGACTCCTATGGCTACACCTTC.

The J gene is TRBJ2-2, the V gene TRBV27; 11 bases line up with TRBD1. Germline assignment: CDR1 MNHEY and CDR2 SMNVEV (reference sequence). The CDR3 has 14 amino acids. With 6 bases clipped from V and 7 bases from J, the junction kept 4 bases outside the gene matches. The chain's CDR3 is CASSRTGGRGELFF. CDR3 nucleotides: TGTGCCAGCAGCCGGACAGGGGGCCGCGGGGAGCTGTTTTTT.

Of note for this clone: Relative to the germline gene, one junction end is altered; a read error may explain this. Here the CDR3 reads CASRLEPGQRGNTIYF. DNA of the CDR3: TGTGCCAGCAGGTTAGAACCGGGACAGAGAGGAAACACCATATATTTT. The chain is built from TRBV7-6 and TRBJ1-3; TRBD1 agrees at 7 bases. CDR1 is SGHVS, CDR2 FNYEAQ, per germline. The CDR3 contains 16 residues.

V is TRBV6-5 and J is TRBJ1-1; D remains unclear. Germline V gene sequence: CDR1 MNHEY, CDR2 SVGAGI. Deletions cut 11 bases from V and 2 bases from J, with 12 bases between. This CDR3 has 12 amino acids. CDR3 DNA sequence: TGTGCCGTCCATCGACGAAACACTGAAGCTTTCTTT. Protein product: CAVHRRNTEAFF.

The chain links TRBV28 to TRBJ2-7; possible D gene TRBD1, 7 bases. V lost 4 bases to trimming and J lost 3 bases, with 13 bases between them. The CDR3 covers 14 residues. Germline-derived CDR1 and CDR2 are MDHEN and SYDVKM. CDR3 residues: CASSSGDSHYEQYF. The DNA of the CDR3 is TGTGCCAGCAGTTCGGGGGACAGCCACTACGAGCAGTACTTC.

This sequence joins TRBV11-2 and TRBJ2-7; no definite D call. Germline V lookup: CDR1 SGHAT, CDR2 FQNNGV. V was trimmed by 1 base and J by 5 bases, leaving 9 bases between them. This CDR3 is built from 13 residues. CDR3 in DNA: TGTGCCAGCAGCTTAGCCCCTGGGGACGAGCAGTACTTC. As protein: CASSLAPGDEQYF.

The CDR3 here is CASSRSDSNYEQYF. The CDR3 region has the DNA TGTGCCAGCAGCCGTTCAGACAGTAACTACGAGCAGTACTTC. This sequence joins TRBV11-1 and TRBJ2-7; possibly TRBD1 for D (5 bases). Trimming removed 5 bases at V and 3 bases at J, with 14 bases between. Germline V gene data show CDR1 as SGHAT and CDR2 as FQDESV (reference sequence). The CDR3 sequence is 14 residues long.

The chain links TRBV25-1 to TRBJ1-1; 8 nucleotides line up with TRBD1. Germline CDR1 is MGHDK and CDR2 is SYGVNS. V gave up 0 bases and J gave up 0 bases; unmatched junction bases: 6. The CDR3 is 17 amino acids. CDR3 sequence: CASSEYPAGGLNTEAFF. The CDR3 DNA is TGTGCCAGCAGTGAATACCCCGCAGGGGGCTTGAACACTGAAGCTTTCTTT.

The chain combines TRBV11-3 with TRBJ2-5; no clear D. Germline values: CDR1 SGHNT, CDR2 YENEEA. The ends were cut back, 3 bases at V and 2 bases at J, with 7 bases in the middle. This CDR3 is built from 13 residues. In DNA, the CDR3 is TGTGCCAGCAGCTTCAGAGCACAAGAGACCCAGTACTTC. Its protein is CASSFRAQETQYF.

This rearrangement joins TRBV5-1 to TRBJ2-5, with TRBD2 identical over 7 bases. J gave up 6 bases and V 0 bases, and 5 bases lay outside the gene matches. This CDR3 comprises 14 residues. Germline CDR1 is SGHRS and CDR2 is YFSETQ. The CDR3 loop reads CASSLAGGRKTQYF. DNA for the CDR3: TGCGCCAGCAGCTTGGCCGGGGGGAGGAAGACCCAGTACTTC. Complete variable domain (other parts from reference TRBV5-1 and TRBJ2-5): KAGVTQTPRYLIKTRGQQVTLSCSPISGHRSVSWYQQTPGQGLQFLFEYFSETQRNKGNFPGRFSGRQFSNSRSEMNVSTLELGDSALYLCASSLAGGRKTQYFGPGTRLLVL.

The chain carries TRBV6-5 and TRBJ1-6; unclear D gene. Germline CDR1 and CDR2: MNHEY and SVGAGI. The CDR3 has 14 residues. The V gene lost 9 bases and the J gene lost 9 bases, with 18 bases spanning the gap. The CDR3 region has the DNA TGTGCCAGTCGGGAGGGCCCAAGGCTTTCACCCCTCCACTTT. Protein: CASREGPRLSPLHF.

The gene calls are TRBV6-5 and TRBJ1-1, with D unresolved. The germline V gene encodes CDR1 MNHEY and CDR2 SVGAGI. CDR3 size: 14 residues. Trimming left V 7 bases short and J 8 bases short, with 20 bases between. CDR3 residues: CASTQVRGLGEAFF. The CDR3 coding sequence is TGTGCCAGCACCCAGGTACGCGGATTGGGGGAAGCTTTCTTT.

The chain uses TRBV12-3 or TRBV12-4 and TRBJ1-1; a possible D gene is TRBD1 (6 bases). The CDR3 covers 12 residues. Trimming removed 6 bases from V and 5 bases from J, with 10 bases in between. The CDR3 DNA reads TGTGCCAGCAGCTCCAGGGGAACTGAAGCTTTCTTT. It codes for CASSSRGTEAFF.

This clone was detected a few times. The DNA of the CDR3 is TGTGCCAGCAGTAATACAGGGTCCCACTACAATGAGCAGTTCTTC. Translated: CASSNTGSHYNEQFF. The gene calls are TRBV2 and TRBJ2-1, with D tentatively TRBD1 (6 bases). V lost 5 bases and J 3 bases, leaving 14 bases between the germline ends. Per the germline V gene, CDR1 is SNHLY and CDR2 is FYNNEI. There are 15 residues in the CDR3.

The V gene is TRBV27, the J gene TRBJ2-3; 11 bases agree with TRBD2. The J segment lost 3 bases and the V segment lost 5 bases, leaving 1 base of the junction unmatched. The CDR3 runs to 14 residues. Germline V CDR1 and CDR2: MNHEY, SMNVEV (reference sequence). CDR3 sequence reads: CASSVAGGTDTQYF. The CDR3 region has the DNA TGTGCCAGCAGTGTAGCGGGGGGGACAGATACGCAGTATTTT.

The CDR3: CASSLGSRETDTQYF. In DNA, the CDR3 is TGTGCCAGCAGCCTTGGAAGTAGGGAGACAGATACGCAGTATTTT. The chain is built from TRBV5-8 and TRBJ2-3, with D maybe TRBD2 (5 bases). In germline, CDR1 is SGHTS, CDR2 YDEGEE. The CDR3 covers 15 residues. The ends were cut back, 4 bases at V and 3 bases at J, with 15 bases in the middle.

V usage is TRBV5-5 and J usage is TRBJ2-5, with 12 bases lining up with TRBD1. V lost 7 bases to trimming and J lost 2 bases; unmatched junction nucleotides: 12. Germline V CDR1 and CDR2: SGHKS, YYEKEE (reference sequence). CDR3 length equals 17 residues. The CDR3 DNA is TGTGCCAGCCGCCTCCTTCCGGGACAGGGGGCACAAGAGACCCAGTACTTC. Protein sequence: CASRLLPGQGAQETQYF.

The V and J genes are TRBV9 and TRBJ1-2, with D perhaps matching TRBD1 (5 bases). V lost 5 bases and J 2 bases, leaving 13 bases between the germline ends. The CDR3 extends over 14 amino acids. Germline values: CDR1 SGDLS, CDR2 YYNGEE. The CDR3 DNA is TGTGCCAGCAGTCCTGGGACGGAAAACTATGGCTACACCTTC. Translating gives CASSPGTENYGYTF.

V is TRBV4-1 and J is TRBJ1-6; 7 bases are a match to TRBD1. The germline V gene encodes CDR1 MGHRA and CDR2 YSYEKL. This CDR3 region has 18 residues. With 4 bases clipped from V and 0 bases from J, the junction kept 9 bases outside the gene matches. CDR3 region: CASSRAWTGSSYNSPLHF. The CDR3 DNA follows: TGCGCCAGCAGCCGCGCCTGGACAGGTAGCTCCTATAATTCACCCCTCCACTTT.